This TCR beta chain was identified in a study of shared T cell receptors in the human thymus. Trimming stripped 1 base from V and 0 bases from J, with 11 bases between. The germline CDR1 and CDR2 sequences are SGHTS and YDEGEE. This CDR3 has 15 amino acids. Profiling relied on immunoSEQ multiplex PCR, and the TCRdb table lists in-frame clones only, not all of them. The profile shows hundreds of thousands of clones, 70% to 80% of them singletons. These data are also associated with another study on human thymus T cells. From that paper: Among the donors, all were healthy Finnish infants having corrective surgery for congenital heart defects. Thymus tissue for the work was resected from patients undergoing corrective heart surgery.

Sequenced: thymocytes. The genes are TRBV5-8 and TRBJ2-7, with no clear D. The TCR originated in a boy under two years old with a congenital heart defect. CDR3 amino acids: CASSLRAHFSYEQYF. CDR3 DNA sequence: TGTGCCAGCAGCTTGCGCGCTCACTTCTCCTACGAGCAGTACTTC.